The 14 T cell receptor beta chains below all came from one sample that was sequenced in a study of T cells in Graves' hyperthyroidism and ophthalmopathy. Using RNA transcripts as the source, TCR beta CDR3 regions were amplified. During a first-round RT-PCR of the TCR CDR3, the HTBI primer set was used. TCRdb itself ran the multiplex PCR reads through MiXCR, one entry per CDR3 protein. Here the sample spans under 350,000 distinct CDR3 sequences, approximately 22% being singletons. The sequenced material came from blood. These receptors were collected from a woman between 45 and 60 years old with Graves' hyperthyroidism.

This clonotype was observed a few times. The chain employs TRBV5-1 and TRBJ1-6; D is undetermined. The CDR3 runs to 14 residues. In germline, CDR1 is SGHRS, CDR2 YFSETQ. V gave up 5 bases and J gave up 8 bases, with 14 bases separating them. Written as DNA, the CDR3 is TGCGCCAGCAGAAGCCTGATGTCTGATTCACCCCTCCACTTT. Translation: CASRSLMSDSPLHF.

This clonotype was detected many times. The J gene is TRBJ2-7, the V gene TRBV28; 7 positions match TRBD1. V lost 8 bases to trimming and J lost 2 bases; unmatched junction nucleotides: 6. There are 13 residues in the CDR3. The germline V gene has CDR1 MDHEN and CDR2 SYDVKM. CDR3 amino acids: CASYRTGAYEQYF. The CDR3, as DNA: TGTGCCAGCTACAGGACAGGAGCCTACGAGCAGTACTTC.

This clonotype was seen ten or more times. The chain couples TRBV18 to TRBJ1-1; D remains ambiguous. Germline V gene data show CDR1 as KGHSH and CDR2 as LQKENI. This CDR3 comprises 15 residues. The V gene lost 8 bases and the J gene lost 8 bases, with 24 bases spanning the gap. The chain's CDR3 is CASLRARGETEEAFF. DNA of the CDR3: TGTGCCAGCCTGCGGGCACGCGGGGAAACCGAGGAAGCTTTCTTT.

In its sample, this clonotype was seen many times. The rearrangement joins TRBV28 to TRBJ1-2; TRBD1 is a possible D gene (5 bases). The germline V gene encodes CDR1 MDHEN and CDR2 SYDVKM. Trimming removed 8 bases at V and 8 bases at J, with 12 bases between. The CDR3 has 11 residues. Here the CDR3 DNA reads TGTGCCAGCGTCCGGGGGGAGGGCTACACCTTC. It is translated as CASVRGEGYTF.

This clonotype was seen only a few times. It may be a read error: a sequence one base away is much more abundant. V gene TRBV7-2 combines with J gene TRBJ2-2, with 9 bases matching TRBD1. Trimming removed 5 bases from V and 5 bases from J; junction bases left unmatched: 6. This CDR3 has 15 amino acids. Germline loops: CDR1 SGHTA, CDR2 FQGNSA. CDR3 protein: CTSSLRQGGTGELFF. The DNA for the CDR3 is TGTACCAGCAGCCTACGACAGGGGGGTACCGGGGAGCTGTTTTTT.

This clonotype has ten or more counts. This chain links TRBV6-1 with TRBJ2-5; D is uncertain. Germline V gene lookup returns CDR1 MNHNS and CDR2 SASEGT. The CDR3 contains 12 residues. Trimming left V 3 bases short and J 7 bases short, with 9 bases between. CDR3 DNA sequence: TGTGCCAGCAGTGACAGCGTGGGGACCCAGTACTTC. It specifies CASSDSVGTQYF.

The rearrangement links TRBV25-1 to TRBJ1-1; a weak D match, TRBD1 (6 bases). The CDR3 totals 12 residues. V was clipped by 2 bases and J by 8 bases, with 9 bases between them. Germline V lookup: CDR1 MGHDK, CDR2 SYGVNS. The CDR3 loop is CASSEGGLEAFF. The CDR3 region has the DNA TGTGCCAGCAGTGAAGGGGGCCTCGAAGCTTTCTTT.

The count of this clonotype is one. The chain uses TRBV9 and TRBJ2-7, with 11 bases aligning to TRBD2. J gave up 6 bases and V 2 bases, and 10 bases lay outside the gene matches. This CDR3 has 16 residues. In germline, CDR1 is SGDLS, CDR2 YYNGEE. Here the CDR3 reads CASSVGRRLAGSEQYF. The CDR3 coding sequence is TGTGCCAGCAGCGTCGGGAGGAGACTAGCGGGATCCGAGCAGTACTTC.

This clonotype was observed at least ten times. This sequence joins TRBV6-1 and TRBJ1-1, with 7 bases matching TRBD1. V was clipped by 5 bases and J by 5 bases; unmatched bases: 2. The CDR3 runs to 12 residues. CDR1 and CDR2 (germline): MNHNS, SASEGT. In DNA, the CDR3 is TGTGCCAGCAGTTCACAGGGGACTGAAGCTTTCTTT. Its protein is CASSSQGTEAFF.

The chain has TRBV10-1 and TRBJ1-5, with D unresolved. V was cut by 7 bases and J by 5 bases, with 6 bases left in between. Germline CDR1 and CDR2: WNHNN and SYGVQD (reference sequence). The CDR3 sequence is 11 residues long. DNA for the CDR3: TGCGCCAGCACTTGTGATCAGCCCCAGCATTTT. It specifies CASTCDQPQHF.

This clonotype was detected a few times. The rearrangement links TRBV11-2 to TRBJ1-3; no firm D call. Germline V gives CDR1 SGHAT, CDR2 FQNNGV. Trimming removed 10 bases at V and 9 bases at J, with 16 bases between. This CDR3 region has 12 residues. This CDR3 is CATNGNGATIYF. The CDR3 bases are TGTGCCACCAATGGAAATGGAGCCACCATATATTTT.

This clonotype was seen a few times. The genes are TRBV7-8 and TRBJ2-1; no reliable D call. CDR3 length: 13 amino acids. CDR1 is SGHVS, CDR2 FQNEAQ, per germline. V lost 5 bases to trimming and J lost 3 bases, with 8 bases between them. CDR3: CASSPRIYNEQFF. CDR3 bases: TGTGCCAGCAGCCCGCGGATCTACAATGAGCAGTTCTTC.

This rearrangement joins TRBV28 to TRBJ1-5, with D uncertain. CDR1 and CDR2 from the germline V gene are MDHEN and SYDVKM. Trimming pared 1 base from V and 1 base from J, leaving 17 bases between. The length of the CDR3 is 18 residues. The CDR3: CASSLSDAGKRSNQPQHF. CDR3 in DNA: TGTGCCAGCAGTTTATCGGATGCGGGCAAGAGGAGCAATCAGCCCCAGCATTTT. Drawing the rest from reference TRBV28 and TRBJ1-5, the complete variable domain is DVKVTQSSRYLVKRTGEKVFLECVQDMDHENMFWYRQDPGLGLRLIYFSYDVKMKEKGDIPEGYSVSREKKERFSLILESASTNQTSMYLCASSLSDAGKRSNQPQHFGDGTRLSIL.

At least ten counts were recorded for this clonotype. The chain is built from TRBV20-1 and TRBJ2-3; perhaps TRBD2 as D (5 bases). Germline V gives CDR1 DFQATT, CDR2 SNEGSKA (reference sequence). The CDR3 is made up of 15 amino acids. Trimming left V 4 bases short and J 6 bases short, with 20 bases between. CDR3 nucleotides: TGCAGTGCTAAAGTATCGGCGCTAGCATGGGATACGCAGTATTTT. Translating it yields CSAKVSALAWDTQYF.